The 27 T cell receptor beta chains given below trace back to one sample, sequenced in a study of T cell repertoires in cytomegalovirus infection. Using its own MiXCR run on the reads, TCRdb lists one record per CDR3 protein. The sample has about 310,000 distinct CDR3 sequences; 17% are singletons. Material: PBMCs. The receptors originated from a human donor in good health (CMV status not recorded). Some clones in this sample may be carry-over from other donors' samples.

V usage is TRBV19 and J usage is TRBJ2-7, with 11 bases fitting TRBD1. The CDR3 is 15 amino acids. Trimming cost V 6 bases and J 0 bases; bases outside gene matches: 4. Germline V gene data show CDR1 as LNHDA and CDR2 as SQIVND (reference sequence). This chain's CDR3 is CASRPGQGGSYEQYF. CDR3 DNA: TGTGCCAGTAGGCCGGGACAGGGGGGCTCCTACGAGCAGTACTTC.

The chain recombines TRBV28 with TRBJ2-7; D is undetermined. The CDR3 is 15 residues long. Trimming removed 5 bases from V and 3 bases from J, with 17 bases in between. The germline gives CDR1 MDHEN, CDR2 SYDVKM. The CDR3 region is CASSPIAAWGYEQYF. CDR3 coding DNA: TGTGCCAGCAGTCCCATAGCCGCATGGGGCTACGAGCAGTACTTC.

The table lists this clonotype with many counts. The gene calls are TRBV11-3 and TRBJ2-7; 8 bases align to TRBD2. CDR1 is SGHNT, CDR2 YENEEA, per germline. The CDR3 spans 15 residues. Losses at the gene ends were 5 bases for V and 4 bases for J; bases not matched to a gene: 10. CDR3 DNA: TGTGCCAGCAGCCCGGGACTAGATCAGAATTACGAGCAGTACTTC. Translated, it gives CASSPGLDQNYEQYF.

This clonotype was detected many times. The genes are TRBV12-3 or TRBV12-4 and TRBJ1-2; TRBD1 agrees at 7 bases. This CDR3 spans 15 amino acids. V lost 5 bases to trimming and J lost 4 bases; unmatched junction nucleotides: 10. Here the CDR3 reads CASSNGDSSRYGYTF. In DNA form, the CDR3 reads TGTGCCAGCAGTAATGGGGACAGTTCCCGCTATGGCTACACCTTC.

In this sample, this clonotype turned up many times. CDR3 nucleotides: TGTGCCAGCAGCTTAGTACTTTGGGGACACTACACCTTC. It codes for CASSLVLWGHYTF. The chain carries TRBV7-2 and TRBJ1-2, with D perhaps matching TRBD1 (6 bases). This CDR3 contains 13 residues. The germline V gene encodes CDR1 SGHTA and CDR2 FQGNSA. V was pared by 1 base and J by 10 bases, with 13 bases between.

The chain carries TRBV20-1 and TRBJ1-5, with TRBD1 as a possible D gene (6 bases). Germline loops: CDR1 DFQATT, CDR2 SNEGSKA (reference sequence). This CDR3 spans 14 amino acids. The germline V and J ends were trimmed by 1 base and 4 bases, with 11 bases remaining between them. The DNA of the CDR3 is TGCAGTGCTAGAGTCCTGGACAGAAATCAGCCCCAGCATTTT. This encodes CSARVLDRNQPQHF.

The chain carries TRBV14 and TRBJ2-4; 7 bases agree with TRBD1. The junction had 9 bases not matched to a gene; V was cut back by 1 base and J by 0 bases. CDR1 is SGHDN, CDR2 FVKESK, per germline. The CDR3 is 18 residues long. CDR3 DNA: TGTGCCAGCAGCCAAGCCAGACAGGGAGATTTAGCCAAAAACATTCAGTACTTC. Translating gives CASSQARQGDLAKNIQYF.

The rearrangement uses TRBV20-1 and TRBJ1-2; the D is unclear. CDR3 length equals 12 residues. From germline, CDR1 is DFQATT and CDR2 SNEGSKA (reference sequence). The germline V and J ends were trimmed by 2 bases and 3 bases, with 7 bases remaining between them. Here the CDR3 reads CSARIQYYGYTF. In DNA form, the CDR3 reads TGCAGTGCTAGAATACAGTACTATGGCTACACCTTC.

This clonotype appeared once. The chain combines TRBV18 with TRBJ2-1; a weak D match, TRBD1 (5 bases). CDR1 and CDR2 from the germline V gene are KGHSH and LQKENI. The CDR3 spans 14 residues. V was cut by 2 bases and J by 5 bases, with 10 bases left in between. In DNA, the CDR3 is TGTGCCAGCTCACCAGGGGCCTTCAACAATGAGCAGTTCTTC. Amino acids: CASSPGAFNNEQFF.

CDR3 protein: CASSPTGGWDTIYF. CDR3 in DNA: TGTGCCAGCAGCCCTACAGGGGGCTGGGACACCATATATTTT. This chain connects TRBV13 to TRBJ1-3; 9 bases match TRBD1. Unmatched junction bases numbered 7, after V lost 5 bases and J lost 8 bases. Looked up from germline, CDR1 is PRHDT and CDR2 is FYEKMQ (reference sequence). This CDR3 spans 14 amino acids.

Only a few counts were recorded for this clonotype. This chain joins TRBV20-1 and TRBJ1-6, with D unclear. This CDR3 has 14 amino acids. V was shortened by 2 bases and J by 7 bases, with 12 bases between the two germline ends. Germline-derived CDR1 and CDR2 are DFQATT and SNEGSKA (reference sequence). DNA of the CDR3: TGCAGTGCTAGACGGTCCTTCGGGAATTCACCCCTCCACTTT. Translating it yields CSARRSFGNSPLHF.

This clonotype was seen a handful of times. The CDR3 sequence is CASSYLGSAFF. The CDR3 DNA follows: TGTGCCAGCAGTTATCTGGGATCGGCTTTCTTT. V usage is TRBV6-5 and J usage is TRBJ1-1, with D hard to call. The V gene's germline CDR1 is MNHEY and CDR2 SVGAGI. Between the trimmed V and J ends, which lost 3 bases and 11 bases, there was a span of 10 bases. The CDR3 spans 11 residues.

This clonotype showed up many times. In nucleotides, the CDR3 is TGTGCCAGCAGTGCTCGACAGGGAGTTGAGCAGTTCTTC. Amino acids: CASSARQGVEQFF. V usage is TRBV12-3 or TRBV12-4 and J usage is TRBJ2-1; 7 bases are a match to TRBD1. This CDR3 spans 13 amino acids. V was clipped by 5 bases and J by 9 bases; unmatched bases: 7.

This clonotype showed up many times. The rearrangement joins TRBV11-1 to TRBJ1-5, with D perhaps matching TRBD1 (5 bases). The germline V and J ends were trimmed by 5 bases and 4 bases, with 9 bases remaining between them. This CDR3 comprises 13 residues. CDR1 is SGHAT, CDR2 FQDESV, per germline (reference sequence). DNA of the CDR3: TGTGCCAGCAGCCCCCAGGGAAATCAGCCCCAGCATTTT. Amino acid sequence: CASSPQGNQPQHF.

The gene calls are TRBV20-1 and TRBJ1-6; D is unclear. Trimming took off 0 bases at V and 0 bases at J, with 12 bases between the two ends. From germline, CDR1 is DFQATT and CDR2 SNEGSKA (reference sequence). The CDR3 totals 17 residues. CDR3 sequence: CSARDPQFSSYNSPLHF. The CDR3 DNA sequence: TGCAGTGCTAGAGACCCCCAATTTAGCTCCTATAATTCACCCCTCCACTTT.

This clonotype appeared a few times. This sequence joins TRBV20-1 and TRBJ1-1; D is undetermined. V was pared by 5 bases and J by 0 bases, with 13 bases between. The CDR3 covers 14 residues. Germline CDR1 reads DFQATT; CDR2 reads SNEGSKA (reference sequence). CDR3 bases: TGCAGTGCTTACCGCGAGGGCATGAACACTGAAGCTTTCTTT. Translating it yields CSAYREGMNTEAFF.

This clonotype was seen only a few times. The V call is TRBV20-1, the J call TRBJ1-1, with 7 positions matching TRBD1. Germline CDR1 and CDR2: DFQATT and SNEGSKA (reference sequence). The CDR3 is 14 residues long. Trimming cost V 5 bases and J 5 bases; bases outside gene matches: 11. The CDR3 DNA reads TGCAGTGCTCCGGACAGGATCATATCGACTGAAGCTTTCTTT. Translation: CSAPDRIISTEAFF.

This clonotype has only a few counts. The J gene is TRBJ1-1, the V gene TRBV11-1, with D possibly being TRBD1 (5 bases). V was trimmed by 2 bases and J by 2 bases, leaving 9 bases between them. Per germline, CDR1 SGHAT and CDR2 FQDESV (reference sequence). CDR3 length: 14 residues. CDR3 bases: TGTGCCAGCAGCTTACAGGGCTTTAACACTGAAGCTTTCTTT. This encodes CASSLQGFNTEAFF.

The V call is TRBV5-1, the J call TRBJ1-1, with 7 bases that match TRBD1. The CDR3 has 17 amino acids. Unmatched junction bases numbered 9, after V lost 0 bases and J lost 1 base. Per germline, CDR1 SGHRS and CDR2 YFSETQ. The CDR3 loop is CASSLGPEGAANTEAFF. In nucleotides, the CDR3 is TGCGCCAGCAGCTTGGGGCCCGAGGGGGCCGCGAACACTGAAGCTTTCTTT.

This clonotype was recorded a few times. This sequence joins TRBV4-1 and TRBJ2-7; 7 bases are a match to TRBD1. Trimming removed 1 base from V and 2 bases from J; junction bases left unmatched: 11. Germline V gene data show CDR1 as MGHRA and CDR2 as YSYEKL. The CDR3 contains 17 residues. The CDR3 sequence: CASSQVILTTGTYEQYF. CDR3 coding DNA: TGCGCCAGCAGCCAAGTGATTCTTACGACAGGGACCTACGAGCAGTACTTC.

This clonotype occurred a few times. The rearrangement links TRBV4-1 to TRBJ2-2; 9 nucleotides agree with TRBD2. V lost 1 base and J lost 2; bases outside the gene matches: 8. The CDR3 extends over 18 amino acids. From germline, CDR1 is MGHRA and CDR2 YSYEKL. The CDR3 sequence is CASSQALAGILNTGELFF. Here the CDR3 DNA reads TGCGCCAGCAGCCAAGCGCTAGCGGGGATCCTAAACACCGGGGAGCTGTTTTTT.

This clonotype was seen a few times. DNA for the CDR3: TGTGCCAGCACCTCCATTGGGGTTGAAGCTTTCTTT. It codes for CASTSIGVEAFF. V and J are TRBV12-3 or TRBV12-4 and TRBJ1-1; D is unresolved. Trimming left V 7 bases short and J 7 bases short, with 13 bases between. The CDR3 totals 12 residues.

CDR3 DNA sequence: TGTGCCAGCAGGGCCCCTCCGGGACTAGCGGGGGGGCTGACAGATACGCAGTATTTT. As protein: CASRAPPGLAGGLTDTQYF. The chain uses TRBV6-6 and TRBJ2-3, with 16 nucleotides matching TRBD2. There are 19 residues in the CDR3. V lost 6 bases to trimming and J lost 3 bases; unmatched junction nucleotides: 12. Germline V gene sequence: CDR1 MNHNY, CDR2 SVGAGI (reference sequence).

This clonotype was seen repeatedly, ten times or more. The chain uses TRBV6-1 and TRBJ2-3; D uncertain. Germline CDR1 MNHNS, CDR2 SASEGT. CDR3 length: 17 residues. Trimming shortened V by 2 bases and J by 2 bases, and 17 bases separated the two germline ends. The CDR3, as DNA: TGTGCCAGCAGTGAAACGGTTATCGTAAGGTTCACAGATACGCAGTATTTT. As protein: CASSETVIVRFTDTQYF.

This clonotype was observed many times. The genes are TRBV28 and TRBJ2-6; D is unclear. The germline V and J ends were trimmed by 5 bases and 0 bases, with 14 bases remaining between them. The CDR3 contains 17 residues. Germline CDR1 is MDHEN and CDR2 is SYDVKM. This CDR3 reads CASSRRSMSSGANVLTF. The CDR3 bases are TGTGCCAGCAGTAGACGGAGCATGAGCTCTGGGGCCAACGTCCTGACTTTC.

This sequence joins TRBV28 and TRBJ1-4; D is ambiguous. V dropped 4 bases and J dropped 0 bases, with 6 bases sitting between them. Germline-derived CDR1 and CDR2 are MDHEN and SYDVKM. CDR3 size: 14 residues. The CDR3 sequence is CASSWTSTNEKLFF. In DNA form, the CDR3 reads TGTGCCAGCAGTTGGACCTCAACTAATGAAAAACTGTTTTTT.

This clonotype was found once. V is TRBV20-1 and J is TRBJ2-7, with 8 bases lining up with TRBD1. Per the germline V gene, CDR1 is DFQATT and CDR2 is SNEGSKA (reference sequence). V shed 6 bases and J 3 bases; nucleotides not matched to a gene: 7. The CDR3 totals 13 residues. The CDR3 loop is CSAATGVSYEQYF. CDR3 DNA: TGCAGTGCGGCGACAGGGGTGAGCTACGAGCAGTACTTC.